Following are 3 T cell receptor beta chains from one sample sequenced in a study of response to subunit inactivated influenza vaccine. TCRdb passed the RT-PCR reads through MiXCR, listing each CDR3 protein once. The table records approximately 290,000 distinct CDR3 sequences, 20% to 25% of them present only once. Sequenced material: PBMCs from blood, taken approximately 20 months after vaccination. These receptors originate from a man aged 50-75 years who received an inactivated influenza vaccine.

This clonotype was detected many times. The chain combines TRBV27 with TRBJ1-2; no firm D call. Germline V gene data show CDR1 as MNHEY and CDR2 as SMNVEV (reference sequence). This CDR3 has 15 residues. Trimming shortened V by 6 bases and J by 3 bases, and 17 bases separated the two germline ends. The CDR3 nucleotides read TGTGCCAGCAGAAAAACTAGTAGGATGGACTATGGCTACACCTTC. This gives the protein CASRKTSRMDYGYTF.

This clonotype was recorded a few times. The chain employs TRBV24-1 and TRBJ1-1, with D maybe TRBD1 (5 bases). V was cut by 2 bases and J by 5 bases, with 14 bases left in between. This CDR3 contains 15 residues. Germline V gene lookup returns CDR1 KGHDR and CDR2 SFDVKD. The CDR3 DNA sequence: TGTGCCACCAGTGATTCTAAGACCGGGGGGACTGAAGCTTTCTTT. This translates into CATSDSKTGGTEAFF.

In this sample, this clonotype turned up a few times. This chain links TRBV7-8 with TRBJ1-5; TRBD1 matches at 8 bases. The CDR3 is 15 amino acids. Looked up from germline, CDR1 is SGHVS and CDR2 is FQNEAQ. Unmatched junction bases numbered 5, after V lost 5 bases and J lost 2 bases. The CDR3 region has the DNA TGTGCCAGCAGCCGGACAGGGTCGGGCAATCAGCCCCAGCATTTT. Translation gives CASSRTGSGNQPQHF.